The clone carrying this T cell receptor (beta chain) showed up just a few times. V was cut by 0 bases and J by 6 bases, with 14 bases left in between. Germline CDR1 WNHNN, CDR2 SYGVQD (reference sequence). The length of the CDR3 is 15 residues. This sample is part of a study of cytomegalovirus exposure and HLA in healthy donors. The primer mix had 60 Vbeta and 13 Jbeta primers. Clones were read by immunoSEQ multiplex PCR, and TCRdb kept only the in-frame ones, dropping some. The table shows about 150,000 clones, with roughly 68% occurring only once. The source is a man aged 25 to 45 in good health and CMV-seropositive. The sequenced material came from PBMCs. The chain recombines TRBV10-1 with TRBJ2-5, with D possibly being TRBD2 (5 bases). In DNA, the CDR3 is TGCGCCAGCAGTGAGTCATCGGCTAGCCTCAAGACCCAGTACTTC. It yields the protein CASSESSASLKTQYF.